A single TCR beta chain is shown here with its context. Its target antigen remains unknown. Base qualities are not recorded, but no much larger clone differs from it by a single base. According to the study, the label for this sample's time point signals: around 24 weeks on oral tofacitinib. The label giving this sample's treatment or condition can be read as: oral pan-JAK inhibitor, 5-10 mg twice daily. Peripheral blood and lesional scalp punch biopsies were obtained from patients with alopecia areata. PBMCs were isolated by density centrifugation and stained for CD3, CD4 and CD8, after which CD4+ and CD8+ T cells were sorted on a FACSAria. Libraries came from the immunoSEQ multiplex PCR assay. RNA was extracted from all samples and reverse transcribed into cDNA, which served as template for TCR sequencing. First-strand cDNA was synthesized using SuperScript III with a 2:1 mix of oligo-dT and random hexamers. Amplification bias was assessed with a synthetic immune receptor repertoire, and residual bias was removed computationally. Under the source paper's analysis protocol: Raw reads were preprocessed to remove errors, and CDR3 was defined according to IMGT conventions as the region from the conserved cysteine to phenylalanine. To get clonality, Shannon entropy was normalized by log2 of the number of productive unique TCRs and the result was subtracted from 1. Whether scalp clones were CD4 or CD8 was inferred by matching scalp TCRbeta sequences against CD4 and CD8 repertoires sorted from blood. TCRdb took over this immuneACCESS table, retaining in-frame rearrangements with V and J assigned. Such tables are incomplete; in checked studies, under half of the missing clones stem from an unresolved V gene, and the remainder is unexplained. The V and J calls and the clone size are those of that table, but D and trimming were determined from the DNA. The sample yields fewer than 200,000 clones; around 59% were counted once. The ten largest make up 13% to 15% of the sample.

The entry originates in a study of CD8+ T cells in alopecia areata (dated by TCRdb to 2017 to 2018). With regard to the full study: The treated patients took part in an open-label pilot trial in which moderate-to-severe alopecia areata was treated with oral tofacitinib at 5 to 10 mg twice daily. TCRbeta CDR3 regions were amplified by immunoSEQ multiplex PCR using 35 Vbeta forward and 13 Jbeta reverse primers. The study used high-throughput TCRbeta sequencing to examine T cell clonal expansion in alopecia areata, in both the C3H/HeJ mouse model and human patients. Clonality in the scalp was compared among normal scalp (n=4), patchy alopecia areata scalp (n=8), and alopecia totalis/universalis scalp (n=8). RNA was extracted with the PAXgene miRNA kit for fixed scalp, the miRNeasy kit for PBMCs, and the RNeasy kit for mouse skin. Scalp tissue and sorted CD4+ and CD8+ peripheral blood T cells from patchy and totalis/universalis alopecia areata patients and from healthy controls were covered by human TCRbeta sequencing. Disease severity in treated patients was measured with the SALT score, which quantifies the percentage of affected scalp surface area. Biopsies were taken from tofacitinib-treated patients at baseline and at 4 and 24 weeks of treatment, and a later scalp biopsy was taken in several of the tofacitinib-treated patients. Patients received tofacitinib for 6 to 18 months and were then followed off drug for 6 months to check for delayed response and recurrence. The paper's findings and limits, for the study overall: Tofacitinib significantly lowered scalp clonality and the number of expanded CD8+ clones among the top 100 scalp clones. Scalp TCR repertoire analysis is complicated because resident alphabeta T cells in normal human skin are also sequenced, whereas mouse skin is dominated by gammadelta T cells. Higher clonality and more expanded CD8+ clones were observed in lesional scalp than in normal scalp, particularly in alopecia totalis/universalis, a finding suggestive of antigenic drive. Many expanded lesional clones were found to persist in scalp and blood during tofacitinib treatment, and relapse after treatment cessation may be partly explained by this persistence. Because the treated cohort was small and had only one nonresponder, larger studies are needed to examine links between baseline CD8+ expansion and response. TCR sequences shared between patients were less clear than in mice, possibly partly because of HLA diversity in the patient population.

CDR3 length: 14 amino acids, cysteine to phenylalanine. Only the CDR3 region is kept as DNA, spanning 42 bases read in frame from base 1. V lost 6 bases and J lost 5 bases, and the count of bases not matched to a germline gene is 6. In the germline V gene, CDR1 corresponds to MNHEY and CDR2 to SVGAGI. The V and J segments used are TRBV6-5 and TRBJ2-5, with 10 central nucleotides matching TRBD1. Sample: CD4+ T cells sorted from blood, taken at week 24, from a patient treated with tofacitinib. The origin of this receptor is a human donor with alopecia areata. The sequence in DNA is TGTGCCAGCAGGGGGGGACAGGGGTTTGAGACCCAGTACTTC. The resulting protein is CASRGGQGFETQYF.